This passage covers 2 T cell receptor beta chains from one sample sequenced in a study of T cells in Graves' hyperthyroidism and ophthalmopathy. TCR beta CDR3 sequences were amplified from RNA transcripts. A set of HTBI primers served as the primers for a first-round RT-PCR of the TCR CDR3. TCRdb re-called the multiplex PCR reads through MiXCR, storing one row per CDR3 protein. The repertoire holds fewer than 850,000 distinct CDR3 sequences, 15% to 20% seen once, with 15% in the top ten. Sequencing input: blood. These receptors were collected from a man aged 45 to 65 with Graves' hyperthyroidism.

The chain recombines TRBV29-1 with TRBJ2-1; tentative D call: TRBD1 (5 bases). The CDR3 extends over 15 amino acids. The V end lost 5 bases, the J end lost 4 bases, and 18 bases lay between the germline ends. Germline assignment: CDR1 SQVTM and CDR2 ANQGSEA. CDR3 in amino acids: CSVNPDSLGYNEQFF. CDR3 DNA: TGCAGCGTTAACCCCGACAGTTTGGGATACAATGAGCAGTTCTTC.

The chain recombines TRBV4-2 with TRBJ2-7; 9 positions agree with TRBD2. The CDR3 spans 15 residues. The V and J ends lost 3 bases and 1 base, in that order; junction bases with no gene match: 4. Germline V gives CDR1 LGHNA, CDR2 YNFKEQ. CDR3 in DNA: TGTGCCAGCAGCCACACGACTAGCGGATCCTACGAGCAGTACTTC. Translated, it gives CASSHTTSGSYEQYF.